A selection of T cell receptor beta chains follows, all from one sample in a study of OX40 agonist ivuxolimab in advanced cancers. TCRdb keeps only in-frame clones here, not all; method: immunoSEQ multiplex PCR. The sample lists 70,000 to 95,000 clones; more than 75% were seen once. Sample: CD4+ or CD8+ T cells sorted from blood, taken in a trial of the OX40 agonist ivuxolimab. Receptor source: an adult with an advanced solid tumor such as melanoma, head and neck, liver or kidney cancer. CDR3s include the opening cysteine and the closing phenylalanine or tryptophan. A D gene is named only where the DNA matches it firmly. Size is stated for part of the rows, as once, few or many counts, or as a class when the clone is expanded.

clone_size	v_call	j_call	d_call	cdr3_nt	cdr3_aa
once	TRBV28	TRBJ1-1	.	TGTGCCAGCAGTCCCCACTCAGGAGGGGCCCCTGAAGCTTTCTTT	CASSPHSGGAPEAFF
.	TRBV28	TRBJ2-1	.	TGTGCCAGCAGTTTAGTTAGGGCATACGCCTACAATGAGCAGTTCTTC	CASSLVRAYAYNEQFF
.	TRBV29-1	TRBJ2-1	.	TGCAGCGTCGATCCAGAAGGAATCTACAATGAGCAGTTCTTC	CSVDPEGIYNEQFF
.	TRBV5-6	TRBJ1-5	.	TGTGCCAGCAGCTTGGGGCACCCTAGCAATCAGCCCCAGCATTTT	CASSLGHPSNQPQHF
once	TRBV9	TRBJ1-4	.	TGTGCCAGCAGCCCAGGATCAGGGCCTAATGAAAAACTGTTTTTT	CASSPGSGPNEKLFF
.	TRBV4-1	TRBJ1-2	.	TGCGCCAGCAGCCAAGAGACAGCTCTTTTTAGTGGCTACACCTTC	CASSQETALFSGYTF
.	TRBV2	TRBJ2-1	TRBD2	TGTGCCAGCAGCCTACTAGCGGGAGTCAACAATGAGCAGTTCTTC	CASSLLAGVNNEQFF
once	TRBV2	TRBJ2-6	TRBD1	TGTGCCAGCAGTGGTCCCGGGACAGGCCGCGCGGCAGGGGCCAACGTCCTGACTTTC	CASSGPGTGRAAGANVLTF
.	TRBV19	TRBJ2-3	.	TGTGCCAGTACGGACGGACTCAGCACAGATACGCAGTATTTT	CASTDGLSTDTQYF
few	TRBV28	TRBJ2-7	.	TGTGCCTGCGCAGACAGGTCCTACGAGCAGTACTTC	CACADRSYEQYF
.	TRBV28	TRBJ2-7	.	TGTGCCAGCAACGGAGTGGGGTGGGGTCGATGGGGAGCCGAGCAGTACTTC	CASNGVGWGRWGAEQYF
once	TRBV6-5	TRBJ2-4	.	TGTGCCAGCAGCCCGGTCGGGGAAGCCAAAAACATTCAGTACTTC	CASSPVGEAKNIQYF
.	TRBV19	TRBJ2-1	TRBD2	TGTGCCAGTAGGCGGGAGGGATCCTACAATGAGCAGTTCTTC	CASRREGSYNEQFF
.	TRBV28	TRBJ1-4	.	TGTGCCAGCAGCCGCAGGACAGCTACTAATGAAAAACTGTTTTTT	CASSRRTATNEKLFF
.	TRBV18	TRBJ2-7	.	TGTGCCAGCTCACCGGGGACCGTGATCTACGAGCAGTACTTC	CASSPGTVIYEQYF
.	TRBV7-6	TRBJ2-7	.	TGTGCCAGCAGCTTAAACCCGGGGAACGAGCAGTACTTC	CASSLNPGNEQYF
.	TRBV10-3	TRBJ2-1	.	TGTGCCATCAGTGAGCGCGCCGATCCCTACAATGAGCAGTTCTTC	CAISERADPYNEQFF
.	TRBV13	TRBJ2-3	TRBD2	TGTGCCAGCAGCTTAGGCCGGACTAGCGGGGGAGTTAGCACAGATACGCAGTATTTT	CASSLGRTSGGVSTDTQYF
.	TRBV11-2	TRBJ2-7	TRBD2	TGTGCCAGCAGCAAAGGCGTTAGCGGGACAACCTACGAGCAGTACTTC	CASSKGVSGTTYEQYF
.	TRBV4-3	TRBJ2-3	TRBD2	TGCGCCAGCAGCCAAGATCGGTTCCGGGAGGGCCGCTCAGATACGCAGTATTTT	CASSQDRFREGRSDTQYF
once	TRBV5-4	TRBJ2-2	TRBD2	TGTGCCAGCAGCACCCGGACTAGCGGGAGCCTCCGGGCCGGGGAGCTGTTTTTT	CASSTRTSGSLRAGELFF
.	TRBV10-1	TRBJ2-6	.	TGCGCCAGCAGTGAAAGAACAGCTCCCTCTGGGGCCAACGTCCTGACTTTC	CASSERTAPSGANVLTF
.	TRBV2	TRBJ2-6	.	TGTGCCAGCGAATGGAGGTCTGGGGCCAACGTCCTGACTTTC	CASEWRSGANVLTF
.	TRBV6-5	TRBJ2-7	.	TGTGCCAGCAGGTCCGGACAGCTTGAGTCCTACGAGCAGTACTTC	CASRSGQLESYEQYF
.	TRBV7-2	TRBJ2-7	TRBD2	TGTGCCAGCAGCTTTAGCAGTGGCGGGAGGGCCTCGGGCGAGCAGTACTTC	CASSFSSGGRASGEQYF
.	TRBV18	TRBJ2-5	TRBD2	TGTGCCAGCTCACCACGATCGAGTAGCGGGGCCACGAGGGAGACCCAGTACTTC	CASSPRSSSGATRETQYF
.	TRBV5-1	TRBJ1-2	.	TGCGCCAGCAGCTTATCAGGGGCGAAGTATGGCTACACCTTC	CASSLSGAKYGYTF
.	TRBV5-4	TRBJ1-2	TRBD1	TGTGCCAGCAGCCAAACGGGACAGGATCTTCTCGGCTACACCTTC	CASSQTGQDLLGYTF
.	TRBV7-2	TRBJ2-1	TRBD1	TGTGCCAGCAGCGTCCGGGACAGGGTTGAGCAGTTCTTC	CASSVRDRVEQFF
.	TRBV19	TRBJ2-3	TRBD2	TGTGCCAGTAGTATTAGCGGGATTTCAGATACGCAGTATTTT	CASSISGISDTQYF
few	TRBV7-3	TRBJ1-1	TRBD1	TGTGCCAGCAGCTCCTATCCCGGGACAGTTGAAGCTTTCTTT	CASSSYPGTVEAFF
.	TRBV5-6	TRBJ1-4	.	TGTGCCAGCAGCCCCGGGTCGCGACCTAATGAAAAACTGTTTTTT	CASSPGSRPNEKLFF
.	TRBV27	TRBJ2-5	TRBD2	TGTGCCAGCAGTTCGTCTCCGGGACTAGCGGGGTGGGAGACCCAGTACTTC	CASSSSPGLAGWETQYF
.	TRBV5-4	TRBJ2-3	.	TGTGCCAGCAGCCCCTACCTCGTCAACACGGCCACAGATACGCAGTATTTT	CASSPYLVNTATDTQYF
.	TRBV19	TRBJ2-3	TRBD1	TGTGCCAGTAGTATTAGGGACAGGGAAGATACGCAGTATTTT	CASSIRDREDTQYF
.	TRBV28	TRBJ2-1	TRBD2	TGTGCCAGCAGCTGGGGGGGACTAGCGGGAGTAGGTTACAATGAGCAGTTCTTC	CASSWGGLAGVGYNEQFF
.	TRBV15	TRBJ1-6	.	TGTGCCACCAGCAGAGGGACAGTATCGCCACCCCTCCACTTT	CATSRGTVSPPLHF
.	TRBV7-9	TRBJ2-1	TRBD1	TGTGCCAGCAGCTTTGACAGGGGATCCCAGTTCTTC	CASSFDRGSQFF
.	TRBV28	TRBJ1-2	.	TGTGCCAGCAGCCCCCCCCCGGGGGGCGATCACTATGGCTACACCTTC	CASSPPPGGDHYGYTF
.	TRBV28	TRBJ1-2	.	TGTGCCACTACGGTAGGCCCTAACTATGGCTACACCTTC	CATTVGPNYGYTF
.	TRBV6-1	TRBJ1-5	.	TGTGCCAGCAGTGAGACTACAGGTAGCAATCAGCCCCAGCATTTT	CASSETTGSNQPQHF
once	TRBV5-1	TRBJ1-5	TRBD1	TGCGCCAGCAGCTTGACGCCGGGACAGCCCAATCAGCCCCAGCATTTT	CASSLTPGQPNQPQHF
.	TRBV6-5	TRBJ2-2	TRBD2	TGTGCCAGCAGATTTTCGGGGGGGCGGAGCGGGGAGCTGTTTTTT	CASRFSGGRSGELFF
.	TRBV19	TRBJ1-3	.	TGTGCCAGTAGTATGATGCGGGGAGGCAGAACCTCTGGAAACACCATATATTTT	CASSMMRGGRTSGNTIYF
.	TRBV28	TRBJ2-1	.	TGTGCCAGCAGTTCTCCGGGCCCAGGGCAGGGGAAGTTCTTC	CASSSPGPGQGKFF
.	TRBV29-1	TRBJ2-1	TRBD1	TGCAGCGCGCAACAGGGGGCTCTTAAGTTCTTC	CSAQQGALKFF
.	TRBV28	TRBJ2-3	.	TGTGCCAGCAGGTCGCGGGCAGATACGCAGTATTTT	CASRSRADTQYF
.	TRBV7-9	TRBJ2-2	.	TGTGCCGGTGGCCGGGGCGCGAACACCGGGGAGCTGTTTTTT	CAGGRGANTGELFF
.	TRBV30	TRBJ1-1	.	TGTGCCTGGAGTGTCGGGTCAGAAGCTTTCTTT	CAWSVGSEAFF
once	TRBV5-6	TRBJ1-5	.	TGTGCCAGCAGCTTATGGGGGCCGGGTCAGCCCCAGCATTTT	CASSLWGPGQPQHF
once	TRBV29-1	TRBJ2-2	TRBD2	TGCAGCGTTGTCCTGGGGAGGGGCGGGGAGCTGTTTTTT	CSVVLGRGGELFF
.	TRBV27	TRBJ2-3	TRBD2	TGTGCCAGCAGATTTATAGCGGGGGCCGGAGATACGCAGTATTTT	CASRFIAGAGDTQYF
.	TRBV5-1	TRBJ2-5	TRBD2	TGCGCCAGCAGCTCGGGACTAGCGGGGGAGACCCAGTACTTC	CASSSGLAGETQYF
.	TRBV10-3	TRBJ2-5	.	TGTGCCATCAGTGAGTCGCGAGAGACCCAGTACTTC	CAISESRETQYF